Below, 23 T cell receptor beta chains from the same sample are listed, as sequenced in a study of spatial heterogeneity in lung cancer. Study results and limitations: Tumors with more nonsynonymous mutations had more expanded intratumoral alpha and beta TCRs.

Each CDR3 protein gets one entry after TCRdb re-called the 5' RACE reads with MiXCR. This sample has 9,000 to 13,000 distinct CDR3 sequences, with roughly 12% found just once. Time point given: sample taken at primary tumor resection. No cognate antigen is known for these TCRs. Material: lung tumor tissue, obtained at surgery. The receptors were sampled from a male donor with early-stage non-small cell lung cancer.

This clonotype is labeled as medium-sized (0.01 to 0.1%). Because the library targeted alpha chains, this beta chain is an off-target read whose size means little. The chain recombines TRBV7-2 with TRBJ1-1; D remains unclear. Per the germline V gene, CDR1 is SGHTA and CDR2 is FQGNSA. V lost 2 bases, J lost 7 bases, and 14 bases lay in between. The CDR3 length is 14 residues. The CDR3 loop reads CASSLTPPGNEAFF. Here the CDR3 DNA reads TGTGCCAGCAGCTTAACACCGCCGGGAAATGAAGCTTTCTTT.

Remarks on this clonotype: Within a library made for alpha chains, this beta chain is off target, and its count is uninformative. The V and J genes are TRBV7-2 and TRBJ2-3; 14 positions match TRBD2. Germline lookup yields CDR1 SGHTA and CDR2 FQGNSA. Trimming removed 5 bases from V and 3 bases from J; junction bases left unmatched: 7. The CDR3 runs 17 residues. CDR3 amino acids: CASSQRLAGGLTDTQYF. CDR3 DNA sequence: TGTGCCAGCAGCCAAAGACTAGCGGGAGGGCTGACAGATACGCAGTATTTT.

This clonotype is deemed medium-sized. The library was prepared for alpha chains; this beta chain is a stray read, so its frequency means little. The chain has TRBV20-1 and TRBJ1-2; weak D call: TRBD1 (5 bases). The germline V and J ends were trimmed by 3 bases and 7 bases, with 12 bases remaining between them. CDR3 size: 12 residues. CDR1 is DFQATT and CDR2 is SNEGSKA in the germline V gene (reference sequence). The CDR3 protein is CSASGGFGGYTF. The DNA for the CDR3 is TGCAGTGCTAGCGGGGGTTTCGGTGGCTACACCTTC.

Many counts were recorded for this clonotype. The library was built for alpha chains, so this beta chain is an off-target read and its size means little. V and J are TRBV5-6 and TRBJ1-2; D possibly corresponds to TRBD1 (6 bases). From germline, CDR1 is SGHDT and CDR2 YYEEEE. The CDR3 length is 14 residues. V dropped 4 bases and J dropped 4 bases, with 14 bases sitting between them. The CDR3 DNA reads TGTGCCAGCAGCACGGACAGTGGCTTCTATGGCTACACCTTC. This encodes CASSTDSGFYGYTF.

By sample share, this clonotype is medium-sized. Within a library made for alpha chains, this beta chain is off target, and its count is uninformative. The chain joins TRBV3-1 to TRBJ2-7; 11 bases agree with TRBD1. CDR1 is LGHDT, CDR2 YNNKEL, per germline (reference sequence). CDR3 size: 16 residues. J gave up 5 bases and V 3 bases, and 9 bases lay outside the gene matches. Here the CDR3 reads CASSQAGTGGSDEQYF. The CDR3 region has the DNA TGTGCCAGCAGCCAGGCCGGGACAGGGGGTAGCGACGAGCAGTACTTC.

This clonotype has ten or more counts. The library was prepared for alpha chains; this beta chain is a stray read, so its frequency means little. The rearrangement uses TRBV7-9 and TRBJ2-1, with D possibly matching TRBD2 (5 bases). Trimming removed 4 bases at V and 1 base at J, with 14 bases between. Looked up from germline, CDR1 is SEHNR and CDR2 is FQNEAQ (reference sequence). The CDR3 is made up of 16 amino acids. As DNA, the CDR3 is TGTGCCAGCAGCTCGGGGTATGGTGGGTCCTACAATGAGCAGTTCTTC. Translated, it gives CASSSGYGGSYNEQFF.

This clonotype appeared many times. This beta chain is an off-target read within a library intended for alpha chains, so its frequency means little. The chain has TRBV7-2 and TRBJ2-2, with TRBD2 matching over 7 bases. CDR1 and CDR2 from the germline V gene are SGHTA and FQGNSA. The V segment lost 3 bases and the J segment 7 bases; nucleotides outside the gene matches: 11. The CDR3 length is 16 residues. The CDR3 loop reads CASSLNRGSSVGELFF. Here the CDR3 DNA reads TGTGCCAGCAGCTTGAATCGCGGGAGTTCCGTCGGGGAGCTGTTTTTT.

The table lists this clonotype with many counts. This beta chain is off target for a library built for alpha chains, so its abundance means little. The CDR3 here is CASSQVWTDTQYF. In nucleotides, the CDR3 is TGTGCCAGCAGCCAAGTTTGGACAGATACGCAGTATTTT. V usage is TRBV3-1 and J usage is TRBJ2-3; D call uncertain. The CDR3 runs to 13 residues. The V end lost 1 base, the J end lost 3 bases, and 5 bases lay between the germline ends. Germline values: CDR1 LGHDT, CDR2 YNNKEL (reference sequence).

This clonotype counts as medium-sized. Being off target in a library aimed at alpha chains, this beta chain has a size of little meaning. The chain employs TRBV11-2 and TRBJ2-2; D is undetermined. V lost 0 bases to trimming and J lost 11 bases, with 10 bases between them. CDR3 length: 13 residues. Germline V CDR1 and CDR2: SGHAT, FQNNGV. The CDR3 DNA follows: TGTGCCAGCAGCTTAGATCAAGCAAGAGAGCTGTTTTTT. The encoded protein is CASSLDQARELFF.

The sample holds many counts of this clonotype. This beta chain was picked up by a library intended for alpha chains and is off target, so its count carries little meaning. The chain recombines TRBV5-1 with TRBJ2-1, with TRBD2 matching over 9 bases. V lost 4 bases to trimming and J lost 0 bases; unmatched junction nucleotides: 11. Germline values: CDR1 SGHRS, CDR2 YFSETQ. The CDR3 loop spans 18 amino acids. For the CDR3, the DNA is TGCGCCAGCAGCGTGGCGGGAGGGCATTTGAGCTCCTACAATGAGCAGTTCTTC. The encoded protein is CASSVAGGHLSSYNEQFF.

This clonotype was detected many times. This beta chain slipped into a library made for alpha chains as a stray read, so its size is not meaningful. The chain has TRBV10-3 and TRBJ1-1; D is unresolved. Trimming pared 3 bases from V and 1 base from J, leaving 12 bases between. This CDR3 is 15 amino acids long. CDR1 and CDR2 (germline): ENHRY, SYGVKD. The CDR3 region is CAISEYGESNTEAFF. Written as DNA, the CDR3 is TGTGCCATCAGTGAATATGGGGAGTCGAACACTGAAGCTTTCTTT.

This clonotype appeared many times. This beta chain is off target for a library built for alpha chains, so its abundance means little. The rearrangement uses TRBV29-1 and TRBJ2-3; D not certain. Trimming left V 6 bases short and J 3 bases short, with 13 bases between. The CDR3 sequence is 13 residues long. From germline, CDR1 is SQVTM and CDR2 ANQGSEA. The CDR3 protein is CSVVEGRTDTQYF. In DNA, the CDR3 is TGCAGCGTAGTAGAAGGACGGACAGATACGCAGTATTTT.

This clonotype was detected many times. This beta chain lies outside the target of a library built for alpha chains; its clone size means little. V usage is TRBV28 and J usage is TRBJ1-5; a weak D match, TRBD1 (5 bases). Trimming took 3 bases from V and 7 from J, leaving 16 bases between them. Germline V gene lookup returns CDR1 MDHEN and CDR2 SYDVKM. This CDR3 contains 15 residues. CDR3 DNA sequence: TGTGCCAGCAGTTTCTCGGGCAGGGCCGGGCAGCCCCAGCATTTT. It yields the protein CASSFSGRAGQPQHF.

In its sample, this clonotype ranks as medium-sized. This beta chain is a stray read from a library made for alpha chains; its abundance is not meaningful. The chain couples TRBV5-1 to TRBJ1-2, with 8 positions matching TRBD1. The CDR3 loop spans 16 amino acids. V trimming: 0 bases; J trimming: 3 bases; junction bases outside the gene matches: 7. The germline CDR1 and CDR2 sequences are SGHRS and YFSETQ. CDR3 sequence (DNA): TGCGCCAGCAGCTTGGAGACAGGGGCCGGTGACTATGGCTACACCTTC. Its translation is CASSLETGAGDYGYTF. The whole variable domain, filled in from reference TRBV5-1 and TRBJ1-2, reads KAGVTQTPRYLIKTRGQQVTLSCSPISGHRSVSWYQQTPGQGLQFLFEYFSETQRNKGNFPGRFSGRQFSNSRSEMNVSTLELGDSALYLCASSLETGAGDYGYTFGSGTRLTVV.

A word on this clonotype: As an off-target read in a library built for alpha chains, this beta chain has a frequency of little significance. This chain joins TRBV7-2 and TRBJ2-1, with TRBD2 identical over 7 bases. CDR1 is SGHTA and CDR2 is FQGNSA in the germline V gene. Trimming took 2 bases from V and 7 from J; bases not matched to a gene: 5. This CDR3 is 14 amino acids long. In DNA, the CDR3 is TGTGCCAGCAGCTTACTGGCGGGAGTTAATGAGCAGTTCTTC. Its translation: CASSLLAGVNEQFF.

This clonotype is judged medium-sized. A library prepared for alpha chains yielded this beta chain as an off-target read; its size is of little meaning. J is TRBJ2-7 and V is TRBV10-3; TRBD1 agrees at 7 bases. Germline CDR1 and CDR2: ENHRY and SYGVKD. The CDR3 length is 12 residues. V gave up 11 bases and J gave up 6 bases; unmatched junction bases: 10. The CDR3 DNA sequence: TGTGCCGTGATGAGGGGGCTGGGCGAGCAGTACTTC. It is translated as CAVMRGLGEQYF.

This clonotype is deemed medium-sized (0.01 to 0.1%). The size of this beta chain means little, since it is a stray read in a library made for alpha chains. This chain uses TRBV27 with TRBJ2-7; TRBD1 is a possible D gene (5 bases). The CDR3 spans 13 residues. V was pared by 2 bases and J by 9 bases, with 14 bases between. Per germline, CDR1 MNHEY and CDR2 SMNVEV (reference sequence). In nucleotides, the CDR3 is TGTGCCAGCAGTTTAGAGTGGTGGGGCAGGCAGTACTTC. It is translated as CASSLEWWGRQYF.

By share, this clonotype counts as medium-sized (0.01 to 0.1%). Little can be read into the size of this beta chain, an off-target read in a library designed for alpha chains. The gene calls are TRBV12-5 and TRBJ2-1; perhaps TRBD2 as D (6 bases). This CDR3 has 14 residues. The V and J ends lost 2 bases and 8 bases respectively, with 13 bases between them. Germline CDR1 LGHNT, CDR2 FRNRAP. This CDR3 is CASGLYTSPHEQFF. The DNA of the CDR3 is TGTGCTAGTGGTTTGTATACTAGCCCTCATGAGCAGTTCTTC.

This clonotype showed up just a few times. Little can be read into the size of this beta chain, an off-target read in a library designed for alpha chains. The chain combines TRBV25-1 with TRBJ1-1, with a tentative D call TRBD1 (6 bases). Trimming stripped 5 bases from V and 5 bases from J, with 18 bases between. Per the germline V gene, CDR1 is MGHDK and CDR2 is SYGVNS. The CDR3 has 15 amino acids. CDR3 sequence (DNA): TGTGCCAGCAGTCCAAGGACAGAGGGGAGAACTGAAGCTTTCTTT. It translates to CASSPRTEGRTEAFF.

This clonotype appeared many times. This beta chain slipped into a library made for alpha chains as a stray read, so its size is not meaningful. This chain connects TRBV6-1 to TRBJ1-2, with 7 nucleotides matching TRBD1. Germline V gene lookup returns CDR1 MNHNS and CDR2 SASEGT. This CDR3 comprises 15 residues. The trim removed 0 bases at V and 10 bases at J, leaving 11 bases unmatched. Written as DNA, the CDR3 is TGTGCCAGCAGTGAAGCTGGCGGGACAGCGTTGAACTACACCTTC. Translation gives CASSEAGGTALNYTF.

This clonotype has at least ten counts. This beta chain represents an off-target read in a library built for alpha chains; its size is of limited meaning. CDR3 loop: CAINEQPQETQYF. In nucleotides, the CDR3 is TGTGCCATCAACGAGCAACCCCAAGAGACCCAGTACTTC. The chain couples TRBV10-3 to TRBJ2-5; D call uncertain. CDR3 length: 13 amino acids. Trimming shortened V by 7 bases and J by 1 base, and 10 bases separated the two germline ends. From germline, CDR1 is ENHRY and CDR2 SYGVKD.

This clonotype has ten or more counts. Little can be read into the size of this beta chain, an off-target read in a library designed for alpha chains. CDR3 protein: CASSPTGSGANVLTF. In DNA, the CDR3 is TGTGCCAGCAGCCCTACGGGCTCTGGGGCCAACGTCCTGACTTTC. The J gene is TRBJ2-6, the V gene TRBV14; no definite D call. This CDR3 is built from 15 residues. CDR1 is SGHDN, CDR2 FVKESK, per germline. Trimming shortened V by 4 bases and J by 0 bases, and 7 bases separated the two germline ends.

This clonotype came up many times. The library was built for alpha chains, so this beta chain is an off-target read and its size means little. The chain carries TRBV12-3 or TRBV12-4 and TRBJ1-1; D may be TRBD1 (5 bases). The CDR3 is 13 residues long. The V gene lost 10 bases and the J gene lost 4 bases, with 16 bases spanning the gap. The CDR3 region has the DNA TGTGCCACCTCAAGGGCCGGGGGCACTGAAGCTTTCTTT. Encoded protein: CATSRAGGTEAFF.